This T cell receptor (beta chain) stems from a study of CD8 T cells in Susac syndrome. Findings and limits, study-wide: Individuals included in the TCR sequencing and HLA analysis were acknowledged by the study to be relatively few in number.

On this clonotype: Antigen specificity is unknown.

Germline V lookup: CDR1 MNHEY, CDR2 SVGEGT. This CDR3 contains 14 residues. Trimming removed 0 bases from V and 11 bases from J, with 16 bases in between. It was with random hexamers that 0.5 to 1 ug RNA was reverse transcribed. The authors amplified TCR beta CDR3 across 54 Vbeta and 13 Jbeta using immunoSEQ multiplex PCR. TCRdb passed the immunoSEQ multiplex PCR reads through MiXCR, listing each CDR3 protein once. This sample has roughly 200,000 distinct CDR3 sequences, with about 95% found just once. Sample: CD4+ T cells from PBMCs. The V gene is TRBV6-2 or TRBV6-3, the J gene TRBJ1-1; D uncertain. This TCR was recovered from a human donor in good health. CDR3 residues: CASSYSFPARRAFF. CDR3 coding DNA: TGTGCCAGCAGTTACTCCTTTCCAGCCCGCCGGGCTTTCTTT.